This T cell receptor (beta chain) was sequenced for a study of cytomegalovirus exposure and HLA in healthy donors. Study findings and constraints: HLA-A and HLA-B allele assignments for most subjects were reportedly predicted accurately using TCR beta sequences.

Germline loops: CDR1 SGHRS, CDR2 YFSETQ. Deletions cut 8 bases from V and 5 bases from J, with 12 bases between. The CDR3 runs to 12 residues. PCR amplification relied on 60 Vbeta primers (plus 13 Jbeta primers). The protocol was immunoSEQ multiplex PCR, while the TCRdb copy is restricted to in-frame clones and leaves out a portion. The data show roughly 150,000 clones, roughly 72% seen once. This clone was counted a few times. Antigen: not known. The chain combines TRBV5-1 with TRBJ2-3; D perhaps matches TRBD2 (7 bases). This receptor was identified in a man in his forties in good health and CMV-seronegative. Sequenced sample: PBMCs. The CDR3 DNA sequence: TGCGCCAGTAGGGGGGGGGAAGATACGCAGTATTTT. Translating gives CASRGGEDTQYF.